This entry is about one T cell receptor (beta chain). Its specificity is not known. The data derive from a study of regulatory T cells. Whole-study results and caveats: In patients, unique TRB V-J pairs were restricted and V/J usage skewed, especially in Tregs. In CD3G-deficient patients, conventional CD4+ T cells were enriched for hydrophobic CDR3 residues at positions 6 and 7.

V dropped 0 bases and J dropped 9 bases, with 12 bases sitting between them. Looked up from germline, CDR1 is SGHRS and CDR2 is YFSETQ. The CDR3 covers 13 residues. The primer mix had 52 TRBV and 13 TRBJ primers. Libraries were prepared by immunoSEQ multiplex PCR; TCRdb keeps only in-frame clonotypes and omits some of them. The top ten hold 0.8% to 1% of the sample, which has 25,000 to 40,000 clones, roughly 92% seen once. Patients, 2 to 39 years old, had expanded memory T-cell proportions. Sorting split CD4+ cells into CD25-high CD127-low Tregs and CD25-low CD127-high conventional T cells. V usage is TRBV5-1 and J usage is TRBJ2-5, with D possibly matching TRBD2 (5 bases). Input material: conventional CD4+ T cells sorted from blood. The TCR was taken from a child aged 2-9 years with CD3G deficiency. As DNA, the CDR3 is TGCGCCAGCAGCTTGGCCTCAGGAGGCTCCCAGTACTTC. Encoded protein: CASSLASGGSQYF.